This is a list of T cell receptor beta chains from one sample in a study of beta chain features in type 1 diabetes. TCRdb keeps only in-frame clones here, not all; method: immunoSEQ multiplex PCR. This table holds 350,000 to 450,000 clones, about 14% found once. The sequencing sample was made of naive CD4+ T cells from blood. The receptor source for this set is a woman aged 18-29 years in good health. Each CDR3 is given with its conserved first and last residue. A D gene is named only where the DNA matches it firmly. Not all rows give a size; the values are once, few, many and, for expanded clones, a class.

v_gene	d_gene	abundance	j_gene	CDR3nt	CDR3aa
TRBV7-2	TRBD1	NA	TRBJ2-1	TGTGCCAGCAGCTTAGACAGGGGGTCCTACAATGAGCAGTTCTTC	CASSLDRGSYNEQFF
TRBV11-1	NA	NA	TRBJ2-1	TGTGCCAGCAGCAAGAGCTCCTACAATGAGCAGTTCTTC	CASSKSSYNEQFF
TRBV28	TRBD1	few	TRBJ2-3	TGTGCCAGCAGTTCCACAGGGGGCACAGATACGCAGTATTTT	CASSSTGGTDTQYF
TRBV5-6	NA	few	TRBJ2-1	TGTGCCAGCAGCTTGCGGAGGGACAATGAGCAGTTCTTC	CASSLRRDNEQFF
TRBV4-1	TRBD1	NA	TRBJ2-5	TGCGCCAGCAGCGGTGCTGGGACAGGGCAGAAGACCCAGTACTTC	CASSGAGTGQKTQYF
TRBV6-5	TRBD2	NA	TRBJ2-7	TGTGCCAGCAGTTACTTCCAGCGGGAAGCCTACGAGCAGTACTTC	CASSYFQREAYEQYF
TRBV2	TRBD2	few	TRBJ2-3	TGTGCCAGCAGTGAAGCTAGCGGGTACACAGATACGCAGTATTTT	CASSEASGYTDTQYF
TRBV4-1	NA	NA	TRBJ1-2	TGCGCCAGCAGCCAAGCGTTCTCCAACTATGGCTACACCTTC	CASSQAFSNYGYTF
TRBV11-3	NA	few	TRBJ2-5	TGTGCCAGCAGCCTAGAAAGGCAGGGTGAGACCCAGTACTTC	CASSLERQGETQYF
TRBV30	TRBD1	NA	TRBJ1-5	TGTGCCTGGGGAGGGACAGTCAATCAGCCCCAGCATTTT	CAWGGTVNQPQHF
TRBV5-1	TRBD2	NA	TRBJ2-1	TGCGCCAGCAGCTTGGTTCTAGCGGCGGCGGGTGAGCAGTTCTTC	CASSLVLAAAGEQFF
TRBV7-9	NA	NA	TRBJ2-1	TGTGCCAGCAGCCCAATCCCATCAGGACAGCTCTACAATGAGCAGTTCTTC	CASSPIPSGQLYNEQFF
TRBV4-1	TRBD2	NA	TRBJ2-1	TGCGCCAGCAGCCAGAGGACTAGCGGTCGAGGGGAGTACAATGAGCAGTTCTTC	CASSQRTSGRGEYNEQFF
TRBV9	TRBD2	few	TRBJ2-1	TGTGCCAGCAGCGTTGTACTAGCGGGCTACAATGAGCAGTTCTTC	CASSVVLAGYNEQFF
TRBV4-1	TRBD1	few	TRBJ1-5	TGCGCCAGCAGCCCTGAGGCCAACAGGGGCGGCACGGGGCCCCAGCATTTT	CASSPEANRGGTGPQHF
TRBV15	NA	few	TRBJ2-7	TGTGCCACCAGCAGAGATCTAACCGAGTACGAGCAGTACTTC	CATSRDLTEYEQYF
TRBV6-6	NA	few	TRBJ2-7	TGTGCCAGCAGCCACTTAGTGGACAGCTCCTACGAGCAGTACTTC	CASSHLVDSSYEQYF
TRBV7-9	NA	few	TRBJ1-2	TGTGCCAGCAGCCCCCGACAGACTGGTGACTATGGCTACACCTTC	CASSPRQTGDYGYTF
TRBV2	NA	few	TRBJ2-3	TGTGCCAGCAGCAGGGGAGATACGCAGTATTTT	CASSRGDTQYF
TRBV7-9	NA	few	TRBJ1-1	TGTGCCAGCAGCTCCGACAGAAACACTGAAGCTTTCTTT	CASSSDRNTEAFF
TRBV28	TRBD2	NA	TRBJ2-7	TGTGCCAGCACCTCCGGACTAGCGGTGGCCTACGAGCAGTACTTC	CASTSGLAVAYEQYF
TRBV11-2	NA	NA	TRBJ1-4	TGTGCCAGCAGCCGGCGACAGGCAACTAATGAAAAACTGTTTTTT	CASSRRQATNEKLFF
TRBV10-3	NA	NA	TRBJ2-3	TGTGCCATACGCGGTGTCGTGGCAGATACGCAGTATTTT	CAIRGVVADTQYF
TRBV7-9	TRBD1	few	TRBJ2-3	TGTGCCAGCAGCTCACTGGACAGGGGCACAGATACGCAGTATTTT	CASSSLDRGTDTQYF
TRBV30	NA	NA	TRBJ2-1	TGTGCCTGGAGTGTACTCGCGGGGAATGAGCAGTTCTTC	CAWSVLAGNEQFF
TRBV9	TRBD2	few	TRBJ2-7	TGTGCCAGCAGCACCGGACTAGCGGGCTTCTACGAGCAGTACTTC	CASSTGLAGFYEQYF
TRBV5-1	TRBD1	few	TRBJ1-1	TGCGCCAGCAGCTTCAACCCGGGACAGGGAGCTGAAGCTTTCTTT	CASSFNPGQGAEAFF
TRBV7-3	NA	NA	TRBJ1-1	TGTGCCAGCAACAAAGGGGAAGCTGGGGAAGCTTTCTTT	CASNKGEAGEAFF
TRBV29-1	TRBD1	few	TRBJ1-1	TGCAGCGTTAAAGAACCACAGGGGATCACTGAAGCTTTCTTT	CSVKEPQGITEAFF
TRBV6-5	NA	NA	TRBJ2-1	TGTGCCAGCAAAGTCAGGCCCCTCTTAAGCAATGAGCAGTTCTTC	CASKVRPLLSNEQFF
TRBV28	TRBD1	few	TRBJ2-7	TGTGCCACCGACAGGGCAGGACCCTACGAGCAGTACTTC	CATDRAGPYEQYF
TRBV28	TRBD1	NA	TRBJ2-3	TGTGCCAGCAGTTTAGGGGGGAGACAGGGGGCAGATACGCAGTATTTT	CASSLGGRQGADTQYF
TRBV7-3	NA	NA	TRBJ2-5	TGTGCCAGCAGCCTGGCGGGACGGGGAGAGACCCAGTACTTC	CASSLAGRGETQYF
TRBV11-2	NA	NA	TRBJ2-5	TGTGCCAGCAGCTTAGCCGGGTACCAAGAGACCCAGTACTTC	CASSLAGYQETQYF
TRBV10-3	TRBD2	few	TRBJ2-1	TGTGCCATCAGTGAGTTTAGCGGGAGGGCCGTAAGTGAGCAGTTCTTC	CAISEFSGRAVSEQFF
TRBV10-3	TRBD2	few	TRBJ2-7	TGTGCCATCAGTGGAACACGACTAGCGGGGGACTACGAGCAGTACTTC	CAISGTRLAGDYEQYF
TRBV6-6	NA	few	TRBJ2-5	TGTGCCAGCAGTTACCGAGAGACCCAGTACTTC	CASSYRETQYF